Below are 25 T cell receptor beta chains sequenced from a single sample in a study of blood T cell repertoires in COVID-19. Sequenced by immunoSEQ multiplex PCR; TCRdb stores in-frame clones only, minus some. The table has 340,000 or so clones, approximately 82% seen once. The sample comprised peripheral blood. All receptors come from a man aged 30 to 45 with active or convalescent COVID-19.

This chain connects TRBV7-2 to TRBJ1-1; 8 positions agree with TRBD1. V lost 6 bases, J lost 11 bases, and 5 bases stayed unmatched. This CDR3 comprises 11 residues. Germline V gene sequence: CDR1 SGHTA, CDR2 FQGNSA. CDR3: CASRTDRVAFF. Written as DNA, the CDR3 is TGTGCCAGCAGAACGGACAGGGTCGCTTTCTTT.

In its sample, this clone was seen a few times. In nucleotides, the CDR3 is TGCAGTGCCAGGCCGGATTATACGCAGTATTTT. It encodes CSARPDYTQYF. The chain links TRBV20-1 to TRBJ2-3; no firm D call. V was shortened by 6 bases and J by 7 bases, with 11 bases between the two germline ends. The V gene's germline CDR1 is DFQATT and CDR2 SNEGSKA (reference sequence). The CDR3 extends over 11 amino acids.

This clone was counted at least ten times. V gene TRBV6-5 combines with J gene TRBJ1-1; D perhaps matches TRBD1 (6 bases). Trimming stripped 8 bases from V and 5 bases from J, with 18 bases between. The germline CDR1 and CDR2 sequences are MNHEY and SVGAGI. The CDR3 extends over 14 amino acids. The CDR3 sequence: CASGRRGAGTEAFF. The CDR3 DNA reads as TGTGCCAGCGGGCGTCGGGGGGCGGGTACTGAAGCTTTCTTT.

This clone was observed a handful of times. The rearrangement uses TRBV5-4 and TRBJ1-3, with 7 bases fitting TRBD1. CDR3 length: 16 amino acids. Germline CDR1 SGHNT, CDR2 YYREEE (reference sequence). Unmatched junction bases numbered 8, after V lost 3 bases and J lost 2 bases. The CDR3 region is CASSSPGGRAGNTIYF. For the CDR3, the DNA is TGTGCCAGCAGCTCCCCAGGGGGGAGAGCTGGAAACACCATATATTTT.

V and J are TRBV28 and TRBJ2-7, with D possibly TRBD1 on 6 matching bases. Germline V gene sequence: CDR1 MDHEN, CDR2 SYDVKM. The CDR3 extends over 13 amino acids. V was clipped by 9 bases and J by 2 bases, with 14 bases between them. Here the CDR3 DNA reads TGTGCCAGTAAGCATGACAGGACCTACGAGCAGTACTTC. Translated: CASKHDRTYEQYF. Using reference TRBV28 and TRBJ2-7 for the parts outside the CDR3, the full variable domain is DVKVTQSSRYLVKRTGEKVFLECVQDMDHENMFWYRQDPGLGLRLIYFSYDVKMKEKGDIPEGYSVSREKKERFSLILESASTNQTSMYLCASKHDRTYEQYFGPGTRLTVT.

DNA for the CDR3: TGTGCCAGCAGCAAAGAGCAAAGGGGAAGAGGCAATGAGCAGTTCTTC. Residues: CASSKEQRGRGNEQFF. The gene calls are TRBV21-1 and TRBJ2-1; the table's D gene call, TRBD1, was not cross checked with the DNA. TRBV21-1 is a known pseudogene. This CDR3 spans 16 amino acids.

The chain couples TRBV6-4 to TRBJ1-2; 8 bases fit TRBD1. V was pared by 5 bases and J by 2 bases, with 1 base of the junction left unmatched. Germline V gene sequence: CDR1 MRHNA, CDR2 SNTAGT. The CDR3 runs to 13 residues. The DNA for the CDR3 is TGTGCCAGCAGTCGGGACAGGAACTATGGCTACACCTTC. This codes for CASSRDRNYGYTF.

The chain couples TRBV7-2 to TRBJ2-3; perhaps TRBD2 as D (5 bases). Trimming pared 3 bases from V and 4 bases from J, leaving 23 bases between. The V gene's germline CDR1 is SGHTA and CDR2 FQGNSA. This CDR3 has 18 amino acids. CDR3 nucleotides: TGTGCCAGCAGCTTCCTCTCGGGGTCAAGGGCTCGATCAGATACGCAGTATTTT. Protein sequence: CASSFLSGSRARSDTQYF.

This clone was counted between two and nine times. V is TRBV4-1 and J is TRBJ2-7; a weak D match, TRBD2 (6 bases). CDR3 length equals 16 residues. V lost 3 bases, J lost 2 bases, and 17 bases lay in between. Germline CDR1 MGHRA, CDR2 YSYEKL. This CDR3 is CASSHPAGPRPYEQYF. The CDR3 region has the DNA TGCGCCAGCAGCCACCCCGCGGGACCCAGGCCCTACGAGCAGTACTTC.

V and J are TRBV6-5 and TRBJ1-1; weak D call: TRBD1 (6 bases). V was trimmed by 6 bases and J by 3 bases, leaving 11 bases between them. The germline gives CDR1 MNHEY, CDR2 SVGAGI. The CDR3 sequence is 13 residues long. The CDR3 loop is CASRPQGYTEAFF. CDR3 in DNA: TGTGCCAGCAGACCACAGGGATACACTGAAGCTTTCTTT.

The rearrangement joins TRBV5-1 to TRBJ2-1; 11 nucleotides agree with TRBD2. Unmatched junction bases numbered 11, after V lost 0 bases and J lost 0 bases. The germline gives CDR1 SGHRS, CDR2 YFSETQ. CDR3 length equals 20 residues. The CDR3 DNA sequence: TGCGCCAGCAGCTTGGTGGTCGGGCTAGCGGGAGGAAGCTCCTACAATGAGCAGTTCTTC. Amino acid sequence: CASSLVVGLAGGSSYNEQFF.

The chain joins TRBV4-2 to TRBJ1-2; no definite D call. The length of the CDR3 is 15 residues. With 1 base removed from V and 6 bases from J, the gap between germline ends came to 15 bases. Germline loops: CDR1 LGHNA, CDR2 YNFKEQ. CDR3 residues: CASSQATTINDGYTF. DNA of the CDR3: TGTGCCAGCAGCCAAGCCACAACAATTAATGATGGCTACACCTTC.

The gene calls are TRBV19 and TRBJ1-1; D is possibly TRBD1 (5 bases). Trimming removed 4 bases from V and 0 bases from J, with 12 bases in between. This CDR3 is built from 15 residues. Germline CDR1 LNHDA, CDR2 SQIVND (reference sequence). CDR3 nucleotide sequence: TGTGCCAGTAGTACGATCGACAGTCTGAACACTGAAGCTTTCTTT. Translating gives CASSTIDSLNTEAFF.

The J gene is TRBJ2-5, the V gene TRBV7-2; D not resolved. V lost 4 bases, J lost 0 bases, and 9 bases lay in between. In germline, CDR1 is SGHTA, CDR2 FQGNSA. This CDR3 comprises 14 residues. The CDR3 spells CASSSEEYQETQYF. As DNA, the CDR3 is TGTGCCAGCAGCTCTGAGGAGTACCAAGAGACCCAGTACTTC.

This chain joins TRBV4-3 and TRBJ2-7; TRBD2 aligns across 12 bases. This CDR3 is built from 18 residues. Germline CDR1 and CDR2: LGHNA and YSLEER. The J segment lost 0 bases and the V segment lost 2 bases, leaving 8 bases of the junction unmatched. The CDR3, as DNA: TGCGCCAGCAGCCAAATACTAGCGGGGGGCCCCAACTCCTACGAGCAGTACTTC. This gives the protein CASSQILAGGPNSYEQYF.

This chain connects TRBV18 to TRBJ2-1; 9 nucleotides agree with TRBD2. Germline values: CDR1 KGHSH, CDR2 LQKENI. The CDR3 runs to 13 residues. With V trimmed by 2 bases and J by 8 bases, 1 base remained unmatched. The CDR3 DNA reads as TGTGCCAGCTCACCAAGGACTAGCGATGAGCAGTTCTTC. Protein product: CASSPRTSDEQFF. Using reference TRBV18 and TRBJ2-1 for the parts outside the CDR3, the full variable domain is NAGVMQNPRHLVRRRGQEARLRCSPMKGHSHVYWYRQLPEEGLKFMVYLQKENIIDESGMPKERFSAEFPKEGPSILRIQQVVRGDSAAYFCASSPRTSDEQFFGPGTRLTVL.

This clone was seen once. The gene calls are TRBV18 and TRBJ2-7; 7 bases line up with TRBD1. The CDR3 loop spans 13 amino acids. Germline CDR1 and CDR2: KGHSH and LQKENI. V was pared by 3 bases and J by 2 bases, with 1 base of the junction left unmatched. The CDR3 protein is CASSPGQPYEQYF. The CDR3 DNA reads TGTGCCAGCTCACCGGGACAGCCCTACGAGCAGTACTTC.

The chain employs TRBV28 and TRBJ1-2; no definite D call. Trimming cost V 3 bases and J 2 bases, with 7 bases left between them. CDR1 and CDR2 (germline): MDHEN, SYDVKM. The CDR3 is 13 residues long. CDR3 region: CASSFSLNYGYTF. CDR3 sequence (DNA): TGTGCCAGCAGTTTTAGCCTAAACTATGGCTACACCTTC.

This chain connects TRBV19 to TRBJ2-7; 7 bases agree with TRBD2. Trimming took 9 bases from V and 5 from J; bases not matched to a gene: 7. This CDR3 has 12 amino acids. Germline CDR1 reads LNHDA; CDR2 reads SQIVND (reference sequence). The chain's CDR3 is CASHGLDHEQYF. For the CDR3, the DNA is TGTGCCAGCCATGGACTAGACCACGAGCAGTACTTC.

The V and J genes are TRBV7-9 and TRBJ2-4; 7 bases are shared with TRBD1. V trimming: 7 bases; J trimming: 3 bases; junction bases outside the gene matches: 6. The CDR3 contains 14 residues. Germline assignment: CDR1 SEHNR and CDR2 FQNEAQ (reference sequence). CDR3: CASTGYRGKNIQYF. Here the CDR3 DNA reads TGTGCCAGCACCGGCTACAGGGGCAAAAACATTCAGTACTTC.

This clone was recorded a few times. The same CDR3 arises from other DNA sequences in this sample as well. The chain is built from TRBV6-5 and TRBJ1-5; 8 nucleotides align to TRBD1. This CDR3 is 12 amino acids long. The ends lost 7 bases at V and 5 bases at J; junction bases unmatched: 1. Germline lookup yields CDR1 MNHEY and CDR2 SVGAGI. CDR3 amino acids: CASKTGDQPQHF. The CDR3, as DNA: TGTGCCAGCAAGACAGGGGATCAGCCCCAGCATTTT.

The gene calls are TRBV5-1 and TRBJ2-7; D possibly corresponds to TRBD1 (5 bases). V was cut by 3 bases and J by 3 bases, with 13 bases left in between. The CDR3 has 14 residues. Germline V CDR1 and CDR2: SGHRS, YFSETQ. The CDR3 region has the DNA TGCGCCAGCAGCTCGGAGACAGTGTACTACGAGCAGTACTTC. It is translated as CASSSETVYYEQYF.

The genes are TRBV12-3 or TRBV12-4 and TRBJ1-4; TRBD1 might be the D (5 bases). The CDR3 sequence is 13 residues long. Trimming took 8 bases from V and 5 from J, leaving 12 bases between them. CDR3: CASGRGLNEKLFF. The CDR3 DNA follows: TGTGCCAGCGGGCGGGGCCTAAATGAAAAACTGTTTTTT.

J is TRBJ1-1 and V is TRBV19, with 7 nucleotides matching TRBD1. The V gene's germline CDR1 is LNHDA and CDR2 SQIVND (reference sequence). The V segment lost 3 bases and the J segment 11 bases; nucleotides outside the gene matches: 12. This CDR3 has 14 amino acids. CDR3 amino acids: CASSIQLQGPIAFF. CDR3 coding DNA: TGTGCCAGTAGTATTCAATTACAGGGGCCTATTGCTTTCTTT.

The chain uses TRBV7-2 and TRBJ1-1; weak D call: TRBD1 (6 bases). The CDR3 has 17 residues. CDR1 and CDR2 from the germline V gene are SGHTA and FQGNSA. Trimming shortened V by 5 bases and J by 2 bases, and 21 bases separated the two germline ends. The CDR3 loop is CASSPEGVGVPNTEAFF. The CDR3 DNA follows: TGTGCCAGCAGCCCCGAGGGGGTAGGGGTTCCTAACACTGAAGCTTTCTTT.